Listed here are 29 T cell receptor beta chains from one sample, sequenced in a study of blood T cells in healthy people across ages. It was with a sample-barcoded 5' primer and a J-beta primer mix that a second PCR of roughly 6 to 12 cycles was run. TCRdb re-called the 5' RACE reads with MiXCR, one entry per CDR3 protein. In the table there are 600,000 or so distinct CDR3 sequences, under 30% of which are singletons. Sequencing used blood. The source of these receptors is a woman older than 75 in good health.

This clonotype was detected many times. The rearrangement links TRBV11-2 to TRBJ2-5; 8 bases align to TRBD2. V lost 1 base, J lost 1 base, and 5 bases stayed unmatched. Germline CDR1 reads SGHAT; CDR2 reads FQNNGV. The CDR3 consists of 16 residues. The CDR3 protein is CASSLGTSLLQETQYF. The CDR3 DNA is TGTGCCAGCAGCTTAGGGACTAGCCTACTCCAAGAGACCCAGTACTTC.

This clonotype occurred many times. The CDR3 spells CAISESRLSSYNEQFF. The CDR3, as DNA: TGTGCCATCAGTGAGTCGAGGTTGAGCTCCTACAATGAGCAGTTCTTC. The chain joins TRBV10-3 to TRBJ2-1; D is uncertain. The CDR3 is made up of 16 amino acids. The germline V gene encodes CDR1 ENHRY and CDR2 SYGVKD. Trimming cost V 0 bases and J 0 bases, with 9 bases left between them.

The chain couples TRBV20-1 to TRBJ1-1, with D possibly TRBD1 on 5 matching bases. V lost 0 bases and J lost 1, with 12 bases in between. The CDR3 loop spans 15 amino acids. Per the germline V gene, CDR1 is DFQATT and CDR2 is SNEGSKA (reference sequence). CDR3 region: CSARDPRGANTEAFF. CDR3 nucleotide sequence: TGCAGTGCTAGAGACCCCCGAGGGGCGAACACTGAAGCTTTCTTT.

This clonotype showed up many times. V usage is TRBV6-5 and J usage is TRBJ1-5; D remains ambiguous. V lost 6 bases to trimming and J lost 1 base, with 13 bases between them. The CDR3 has 15 residues. Germline V gives CDR1 MNHEY, CDR2 SVGAGI. The CDR3 bases are TGTGCCAGCAGGAACACAGCTAGGAGCAATCAGCCCCAGCATTTT. Residues: CASRNTARSNQPQHF.

Many counts were recorded for this clonotype. The rearrangement joins TRBV11-2 to TRBJ2-7, with 9 bases aligning to TRBD1. The germline gives CDR1 SGHAT, CDR2 FQNNGV. The CDR3 is made up of 17 amino acids. The trim removed 5 bases at V and 2 bases at J, leaving 13 bases unmatched. The CDR3 DNA follows: TGTGCCAGCAGCACAACCGGGACAGGGTATCCCCCCTACGAGCAGTACTTC. Its translation: CASSTTGTGYPPYEQYF. Together with reference TRBV11-2 and TRBJ2-7, the CDR3 gives the full variable domain: EAGVAQSPRYKIIEKRQSVAFWCNPISGHATLYWYQQILGQGPKLLIQFQNNGVVDDSQLPKDRFSAERLKGVDSTLKIQPAKLEDSAVYLCASSTTGTGYPPYEQYFGPGTRLTVT.

The chain is built from TRBV5-1 and TRBJ1-1, with unresolved D. The CDR3 totals 13 residues. Trimming stripped 0 bases from V and 5 bases from J, with 8 bases between. The germline CDR1 and CDR2 sequences are SGHRS and YFSETQ. The CDR3 sequence: CASSLEDCTEAFF. The CDR3 nucleotides are TGCGCCAGCAGCTTGGAAGACTGTACTGAAGCTTTCTTT.

This rearrangement joins TRBV6-1 to TRBJ2-2, with D maybe TRBD2 (5 bases). V lost 7 bases, J lost 0 bases, and 12 bases lay in between. Germline lookup yields CDR1 MNHNS and CDR2 SASEGT. The length of the CDR3 is 15 residues. The CDR3 sequence: CASKDRRPNTGELFF. The CDR3 DNA sequence: TGTGCCAGCAAAGATAGGAGGCCGAACACCGGGGAGCTGTTTTTT.

This clonotype came up many times. The chain recombines TRBV5-1 with TRBJ2-6; D remains ambiguous. CDR1 SGHRS and CDR2 YFSETQ come from the germline V gene. The length of the CDR3 is 16 residues. The ends were cut back, 2 bases at V and 0 bases at J, with 9 bases in the middle. The CDR3 reads CASSLRAGSGANVLTF. CDR3 nucleotide sequence: TGCGCCAGCAGCTTAAGGGCCGGCTCTGGGGCCAACGTCCTGACTTTC.

The sample holds many counts of this clonotype. V is TRBV5-1 and J is TRBJ2-1; 7 bases map to TRBD2. Germline CDR1 reads SGHRS; CDR2 reads YFSETQ. The CDR3 has 15 residues. V was pared by 0 bases and J by 9 bases, with 9 bases of the junction left unmatched. CDR3 sequence reads: CASSLAGEGWGEQFF. The DNA for the CDR3 is TGCGCCAGCAGCTTGGCTGGGGAGGGTTGGGGTGAGCAGTTCTTC.

This sequence joins TRBV5-1 and TRBJ1-2, with 10 bases identical to TRBD1. The junction had 4 bases not matched to a gene; V was cut back by 4 bases and J by 4 bases. CDR1 and CDR2 (germline): SGHRS, YFSETQ. The CDR3 length is 14 residues. The CDR3 loop reads CASSLGQGIYGYTF. The CDR3 nucleotides are TGCGCCAGCAGCCTGGGACAGGGGATCTATGGCTACACCTTC. Combining the CDR3 with reference TRBV5-1 and TRBJ1-2 gives the whole variable domain KAGVTQTPRYLIKTRGQQVTLSCSPISGHRSVSWYQQTPGQGLQFLFEYFSETQRNKGNFPGRFSGRQFSNSRSEMNVSTLELGDSALYLCASSLGQGIYGYTFGSGTRLTVV.

This rearrangement joins TRBV28 to TRBJ1-4; no definite D call. The ends were cut back, 10 bases at V and 6 bases at J, with 6 bases in the middle. This CDR3 comprises 10 residues. Germline CDR1 and CDR2: MDHEN and SYDVKM. Here the CDR3 DNA reads TGTGCCACCTCGGATGAAAAACTGTTTTTT. Amino acid sequence: CATSDEKLFF.

In its sample, this clonotype was seen many times. CDR3: CASSPTLTGTNEKLFF. The CDR3 coding sequence is TGCGCCAGCAGCCCTACACTGACAGGGACTAATGAAAAACTGTTTTTT. The chain couples TRBV4-3 to TRBJ1-4; 7 positions agree with TRBD1. Looked up from germline, CDR1 is LGHNA and CDR2 is YSLEER. This CDR3 has 16 residues. The trim removed 4 bases at V and 2 bases at J, leaving 7 bases unmatched.

As to this clonotype: Since a much larger clone is just one base distant, this may be a read error. V and J are TRBV10-3 and TRBJ2-1, with D uncertain. Per the germline V gene, CDR1 is ENHRY and CDR2 is SYGVKD. This CDR3 is built from 13 residues. V shed 4 bases and J shed 13 bases, with 17 bases lying between them. CDR3 sequence (DNA): TGTGCCATCAGTGGTAGGACGTCGGAGACCCAGTTCTTC. It specifies CAISGRTSETQFF.

Comments on this clonotype: A much larger clone lies a single base off, so this may be a read error. V gene TRBV6-2 or TRBV6-3 combines with J gene TRBJ1-5; D remains ambiguous. The CDR3 is 17 residues long. Germline CDR1 and CDR2: MNHEY and SVGEGT. V was trimmed by 1 base and J by 2 bases, leaving 15 bases between them. CDR3 loop: CASSYLSAKMGNQPQHF. The CDR3 nucleotides are TGTGCCAGCAGTTACTTGAGTGCGAAAATGGGCAATCAGCCCCAGCATTTT.

This clonotype was counted between two and nine times. The chain has TRBV19 and TRBJ2-5, with 7 nucleotides matching TRBD2. Germline V gene sequence: CDR1 LNHDA, CDR2 SQIVND (reference sequence). Germline trimming cut 5 bases from V and 11 bases from J; bases unmatched to any gene: 14. The CDR3 is made up of 14 amino acids. CDR3 nucleotide sequence: TGTGCCAGTAGTCGTAGCGGGCTTAGTAGGGAGCAGTACTTC. Encoded protein: CASSRSGLSREQYF.

There are many counts of this clonotype. The chain combines TRBV20-1 with TRBJ2-3; 8 bases agree with TRBD1. The V segment lost 3 bases and the J segment 2 bases; nucleotides outside the gene matches: 7. There are 15 residues in the CDR3. Germline values: CDR1 DFQATT, CDR2 SNEGSKA (reference sequence). CDR3 region: CSASTGGWDTDTQYF. CDR3 DNA sequence: TGCAGTGCTAGCACAGGGGGGTGGGACACAGATACGCAGTATTTT.

Many counts were recorded for this clonotype. V usage is TRBV6-2 or TRBV6-3 and J usage is TRBJ2-7; the D is unclear. V was shortened by 2 bases and J by 4 bases, with 9 bases between the two germline ends. CDR1 and CDR2 (germline): MNHEY, SVGEGT. The CDR3 length is 13 residues. CDR3 loop: CASSYPIPYEQYF. The CDR3 region has the DNA TGTGCCAGCAGTTACCCGATCCCGTACGAGCAGTACTTC.

The chain carries TRBV6-6 and TRBJ2-7; 10 nucleotides match TRBD1. The CDR3 runs to 15 residues. The ends lost 7 bases at V and 7 bases at J; junction bases unmatched: 13. Looked up from germline, CDR1 is MNHNY and CDR2 is SVGAGI (reference sequence). The CDR3 is CASIPWDRGYNEQYF. DNA for the CDR3: TGTGCCAGCATCCCTTGGGACAGGGGTTACAATGAGCAGTACTTC.

This clonotype has just a few counts. A much bigger clone sits one base away, suggesting this may be a read error. The genes are TRBV12-5 and TRBJ2-5, with D perhaps matching TRBD1 or TRBD2 (5 bases each). This CDR3 has 14 residues. V was cut by 4 bases and J by 5 bases, with 14 bases left in between. The germline V gene encodes CDR1 LGHNT and CDR2 FRNRAP. The CDR3 region has the DNA TGTGCTAGTGGTTGGGGGACGGCAGGGGAGACCCAGTACTTC. The encoded protein is CASGWGTAGETQYF. The whole variable domain, remainder taken from reference TRBV12-5 and TRBJ2-5, is DARVTQTPRHKVTEMGQEVTMRCQPILGHNTVFWYRQTMMQGLELLAYFRNRAPLDDSGMPKDRFSAEMPDATLATLKIQPSEPRDSAVYFCASGWGTAGETQYFGPGTRLLVL.

A few counts support this clonotype. This clone may be a read error of a much larger clone one base away. V is TRBV5-6 and J is TRBJ2-7; perhaps TRBD1 as D (7 bases). The CDR3 runs 14 residues. V was cut by 3 bases and J by 2 bases, with 12 bases left in between. The germline CDR1 and CDR2 sequences are SGHDT and YYEEEE. In DNA form, the CDR3 reads TGTGCCAGCAGCTGCGGGACAGATGCCTACGAGCAGTACTTC. It is translated as CASSCGTDAYEQYF.

Remarks on this clonotype: A read error may produce the germline difference seen at one junction end. The chain has TRBV2 and TRBJ1-1; 9 bases line up with TRBD1. Germline V gene data show CDR1 as SNHLY and CDR2 as FYNNEI. The length of the CDR3 is 15 residues. The CDR3 DNA sequence: TGTGCCAGCAGATCGGACAGGGGAGGGAACACTGATGCTTTCTTT. Its translation: CASRSDRGGNTDAFF.

The rearrangement uses TRBV6-1 and TRBJ1-1; D is undetermined. In germline, CDR1 is MNHNS, CDR2 SASEGT. CDR3 length: 13 residues. V lost 4 bases and J 3 bases, leaving 9 bases between the germline ends. This chain's CDR3 is CASSGHRDTEAFF. As DNA, the CDR3 is TGTGCCAGCAGTGGACATAGGGACACTGAAGCTTTCTTT.

Many counts were recorded for this clonotype. The chain recombines TRBV11-3 with TRBJ2-1; 9 bases fit TRBD2. CDR3 length equals 16 residues. The trim removed 3 bases at V and 6 bases at J, leaving 9 bases unmatched. CDR1 and CDR2 from the germline V gene are SGHNT and YENEEA. CDR3 in DNA: TGTGCCAGCAGCTTTTATAGCGGGGGTAGTGGCAATGAGCAGTTCTTC. Protein product: CASSFYSGGSGNEQFF.

This clonotype was counted many times. V usage is TRBV5-6 and J usage is TRBJ2-5; tentatively, D is TRBD2 (8 bases). Trimming cost V 1 base and J 5 bases, with 21 bases left between them. Germline CDR1 and CDR2: SGHDT and YYEEEE. The CDR3 has 17 amino acids. This chain's CDR3 is CASSLNGRGVTGETQYF. The CDR3 DNA reads as TGTGCCAGCAGCTTGAATGGGCGGGGGGTGACAGGGGAGACCCAGTACTTC.

This clonotype was seen at least ten times. The rearrangement uses TRBV20-1 and TRBJ2-1; no reliable D call. Per germline, CDR1 DFQATT and CDR2 SNEGSKA (reference sequence). The V end was cut by 7 bases, the J end by 7 bases, with 11 bases between. The length of the CDR3 is 11 residues. This CDR3 is CSVLKNNEQFF. CDR3 nucleotide sequence: TGCAGTGTCCTAAAAAATAATGAGCAGTTCTTC.

V is TRBV20-1 and J is TRBJ1-5; D not certain. Trimming left V 5 bases short and J 5 bases short, with 19 bases between. The germline gives CDR1 DFQATT, CDR2 SNEGSKA (reference sequence). The CDR3 loop spans 15 amino acids. For the CDR3, the DNA is TGCAGTGCTTCCCCGCGAGGTATTGGGGATCAGCCCCAGCATTTT. It specifies CSASPRGIGDQPQHF.

This clonotype was seen ten or more times. The chain links TRBV7-3 to TRBJ2-5; maybe TRBD1 (5 bases). This CDR3 spans 16 amino acids. CDR1 SGHTA and CDR2 FQGTGA come from the germline V gene. Trimming pared 2 bases from V and 1 base from J, leaving 14 bases between. The DNA for the CDR3 is TGTGCCAGCAGCTTAGGGCAGGGTCCCTCCCAAGAGACCCAGTACTTC. This sequence encodes CASSLGQGPSQETQYF.

The genes are TRBV9 and TRBJ2-2, with D maybe TRBD1 (6 bases). CDR1 and CDR2 (germline): SGDLS, YYNGEE. V dropped 0 bases and J dropped 4 bases, with 10 bases sitting between them. The CDR3 is 15 amino acids. As DNA, the CDR3 is TGTGCCAGCAGCGTAGTAGGGACACTCACCGGGGAGCTGTTTTTT. Translating it yields CASSVVGTLTGELFF. The full variable domain, with the rest looked up from reference TRBV9 and TRBJ2-2, is DSGVTQTPKHLITATGQRVTLRCSPRSGDLSVYWYQQSLDQGLQFLIQYYNGEERAKGNILERFSAQQFPDLHSELNLSSLELGDSALYFCASSVVGTLTGELFFGEGSRLTVL.

This clonotype appeared a few times. The chain links TRBV7-2 to TRBJ2-5, with unresolved D. Trimming left V 1 base short and J 2 bases short, with 8 bases between. Germline V gene data show CDR1 as SGHTA and CDR2 as FQGNSA. CDR3 length: 14 amino acids. The CDR3 DNA reads TGTGCCAGCAGCTTAGGAGCGCAACAAGAGACCCAGTACTTC. It encodes CASSLGAQQETQYF.